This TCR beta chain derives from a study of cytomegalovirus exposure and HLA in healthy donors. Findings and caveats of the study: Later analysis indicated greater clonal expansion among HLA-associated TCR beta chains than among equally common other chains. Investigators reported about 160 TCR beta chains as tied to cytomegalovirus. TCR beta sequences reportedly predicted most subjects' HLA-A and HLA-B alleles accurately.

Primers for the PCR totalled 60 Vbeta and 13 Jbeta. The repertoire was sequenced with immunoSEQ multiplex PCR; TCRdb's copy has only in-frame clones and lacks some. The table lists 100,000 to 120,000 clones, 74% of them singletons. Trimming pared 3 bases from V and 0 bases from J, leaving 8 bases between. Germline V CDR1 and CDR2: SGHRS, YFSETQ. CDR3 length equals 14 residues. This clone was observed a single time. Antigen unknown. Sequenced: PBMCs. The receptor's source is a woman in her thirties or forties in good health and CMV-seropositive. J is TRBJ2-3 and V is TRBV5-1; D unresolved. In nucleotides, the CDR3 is TGCGCCAGCAGCTCTAGGCCGAGCACAGATACGCAGTATTTT. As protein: CASSSRPSTDTQYF.